The 26 T cell receptor beta chains listed next were all sequenced from one sample in a study of cytomegalovirus exposure and HLA in healthy donors. Primers included in the PCR were 60 Vbeta and 13 Jbeta primers. TCRdb's copy holds only in-frame clones and misses some; the assay was immunoSEQ multiplex PCR. The profile shows some 130,000 clones, 80% of them singletons. Sequenced: PBMCs. Source of these receptors: a male donor in good health and CMV-seronegative.

This clone showed up just once. The rearrangement joins TRBV19 to TRBJ1-5; D gene unclear. Looked up from germline, CDR1 is LNHDA and CDR2 is SQIVND (reference sequence). V lost 7 bases to trimming and J lost 7 bases, with 14 bases between them. This CDR3 comprises 13 residues. This chain's CDR3 is CASTPGSEQPQHF. The CDR3 nucleotides are TGTGCCAGTACCCCGGGGTCGGAACAGCCCCAGCATTTT.

V usage is TRBV6-6 and J usage is TRBJ1-5, with D unresolved. The ends were cut back, 8 bases at V and 0 bases at J, with 11 bases in the middle. CDR3 length equals 14 residues. Germline V gene sequence: CDR1 MNHNY, CDR2 SVGAGI (reference sequence). The CDR3 nucleotides are TGTGCCAGCCTGGGCTCGGATAGCAATCAGCCCCAGCATTTT. Its translation: CASLGSDSNQPQHF.

V and J are TRBV7-9 and TRBJ1-3; perhaps TRBD1 as D (5 bases). Germline lookup yields CDR1 SEHNR and CDR2 FQNEAQ (reference sequence). V was pared by 4 bases and J by 12 bases, with 19 bases between. The CDR3 runs to 14 residues. The CDR3 here is CASSSPTGYAFIYF. CDR3 bases: TGTGCCAGCAGCTCCCCCACAGGATATGCCTTCATATATTTT. Looking up the rest from reference TRBV7-9 and TRBJ1-3 gives the full variable domain: DTGVSQNPRHKITKRGQNVTFRCDPISEHNRLYWYRQTLGQGPEFLTYFQNEAQLEKSRLLSDRFSAERPKGSFSTLEIQRTEQGDSAMYLCASSSPTGYAFIYFGEGSWLTVV.

This clone appeared once. The rearrangement joins TRBV19 to TRBJ2-1; D not certain. Germline V gives CDR1 LNHDA, CDR2 SQIVND (reference sequence). V was shortened by 0 bases and J by 8 bases, with 8 bases between the two germline ends. The CDR3 is made up of 13 amino acids. CDR3 loop: CASSIDRGHEQFF. CDR3 coding DNA: TGTGCCAGTAGTATAGATCGAGGCCATGAGCAGTTCTTC.

The rearrangement links TRBV27 to TRBJ1-6, with D perhaps matching TRBD1 (5 bases). CDR1 and CDR2 from the germline V gene are MNHEY and SMNVEV (reference sequence). Trimming took 5 bases from V and 10 from J, leaving 12 bases between them. CDR3 size: 13 residues. Written as DNA, the CDR3 is TGTGCCAGCAGTACCCGACAGCAATCACCCCTCCACTTT. As protein: CASSTRQQSPLHF.

This chain joins TRBV9 and TRBJ2-1; 8 bases are shared with TRBD2. Per the germline V gene, CDR1 is SGDLS and CDR2 is YYNGEE. CDR3 size: 12 residues. The junction had 6 bases not matched to a gene; V was cut back by 10 bases and J by 6 bases. Written as DNA, the CDR3 is TGTGCCGCCGGGAGGGGACTCAATGAGCAGTTCTTC. Amino acid sequence: CAAGRGLNEQFF.

The rearrangement joins TRBV13 to TRBJ1-2; 12 positions agree with TRBD1. V was clipped by 1 base and J by 6 bases; unmatched bases: 12. In germline, CDR1 is PRHDT, CDR2 FYEKMQ (reference sequence). This CDR3 has 18 amino acids. The CDR3 DNA is TGTGCCAGCAGCTTAGAATCGTCGGGACAGGGGGCGGCGCATGGCTACACCTTC. It translates to CASSLESSGQGAAHGYTF.

The rearrangement joins TRBV30 to TRBJ1-6; D is unclear. V was trimmed by 4 bases and J by 6 bases, leaving 10 bases between them. Germline V gene data show CDR1 as GTSNPN and CDR2 as SVGIG (reference sequence). The CDR3 has 13 residues. CDR3 nucleotide sequence: TGTGCCTGGATTGGGGAGGGTAATTCACCCCTCCACTTT. Translating it yields CAWIGEGNSPLHF.

The chain uses TRBV7-9 and TRBJ2-7, with TRBD2 as a possible D gene (6 bases). The ends were cut back, 6 bases at V and 4 bases at J, with 16 bases in the middle. The CDR3 loop spans 14 amino acids. Germline CDR1 reads SEHNR; CDR2 reads FQNEAQ (reference sequence). The CDR3 bases are TGTGCCAGCAGTCCCCTTCAACGGGGGTACGAGCAGTACTTC. Amino acid sequence: CASSPLQRGYEQYF.

The chain is built from TRBV4-2 and TRBJ2-1; D is perhaps TRBD1 (6 bases). V was clipped by 2 bases and J by 9 bases, with 17 bases between them. CDR3 size: 15 residues. From germline, CDR1 is LGHNA and CDR2 YNFKEQ. The CDR3 DNA is TGTGCCAGCAGCCAACTGGACAGTCCATCCAGTGAGCAGTTCTTC. Translated: CASSQLDSPSSEQFF.

As for this clone: This likely comes from a read error, as the CDR3 has no conserved phenylalanine or tryptophan at its end. The rearrangement uses TRBV9 and TRBJ2-7; D perhaps matches TRBD1 (5 bases). This CDR3 contains 15 residues. Deletions cut 3 bases from V and 5 bases from J, with 18 bases between. CDR1 SGDLS and CDR2 YYNGEE come from the germline V gene. For the CDR3, the DNA is TGTGCCAGCAGCGCCCCTGCAGGGAAGCAGGACGAGCAGTACTGC. This encodes CASSAPAGKQDEQYC.

This clone is a singleton in its sample. The same CDR3 arises from other DNA sequences in this sample as well. This chain uses TRBV4-3 with TRBJ2-1; D not resolved. This CDR3 contains 15 residues. Deletions cut 1 base from V and 3 bases from J, with 10 bases between. In germline, CDR1 is LGHNA, CDR2 YSLEER. CDR3 DNA: TGCGCCAGCAGCCAAGGCCCTACAGTCTACAATGAGCAGTTCTTC. Translated, it gives CASSQGPTVYNEQFF.

The rearrangement joins TRBV7-2 to TRBJ2-4; a possible D gene is TRBD2 (6 bases). The CDR3 runs 14 residues. V gave up 2 bases and J gave up 1 base, with 6 bases separating them. Germline V gene data show CDR1 as SGHTA and CDR2 as FQGNSA. The CDR3 region is CASSLRGAKNIQYF. CDR3 sequence (DNA): TGTGCCAGCAGCTTACGGGGGGCCAAAAACATTCAGTACTTC.

This chain links TRBV5-4 with TRBJ2-2; the match to TRBD2 covers 12 bases. Losses at the gene ends were 4 bases for V and 4 bases for J; bases not matched to a gene: 8. This CDR3 has 17 amino acids. The germline V gene encodes CDR1 SGHNT and CDR2 YYREEE (reference sequence). The CDR3 reads CASSGQGLAGTTGELFF. In DNA, the CDR3 is TGTGCCAGCAGCGGACAAGGACTAGCGGGAACCACCGGGGAGCTGTTTTTT. The full variable domain, rest sourced from reference TRBV5-4 and TRBJ2-2, is ETGVTQSPTHLIKTRGQQVTLRCSSQSGHNTVSWYQQALGQGPQFIFQYYREEENGRGNFPPRFSGLQFPNYSSELNVNALELDDSALYLCASSGQGLAGTTGELFFGEGSRLTVL.

As DNA, the CDR3 is TGCGCCAGCAGCGCGGGACAGGGTAATCACAATGAGCAGTTCTTC. Translation: CASSAGQGNHNEQFF. The chain couples TRBV5-1 to TRBJ2-1; 9 bases agree with TRBD1. The CDR3 consists of 15 residues. Germline CDR1 SGHRS, CDR2 YFSETQ. The V gene end was trimmed by 4 bases and the J gene end by 5 bases; junction bases not matched to a gene: 7.

This clone occurred a few times. The CDR3: CASSSGQYYGYTF. CDR3 bases: TGTGCCAGCAGCTCGGGACAGTACTATGGCTACACCTTC. The chain links TRBV11-1 to TRBJ1-2, with 7 bases matching TRBD1. Germline CDR1 and CDR2: SGHAT and FQDESV (reference sequence). The V segment lost 4 bases and the J segment 3 bases; nucleotides outside the gene matches: 2. The CDR3 loop spans 13 amino acids.

V and J are TRBV15 and TRBJ1-3; D is unclear. Trimming took 4 bases from V and 5 from J, leaving 12 bases between them. This CDR3 contains 14 residues. CDR1 and CDR2 from the germline V gene are LNHNV and YYDKDF (reference sequence). CDR3 region: CATSKGDNRNTIYF. The CDR3 region has the DNA TGTGCCACCAGCAAGGGAGATAACCGAAACACCATATATTTT.

The chain has TRBV7-2 and TRBJ1-2; 7 nucleotides match TRBD1. Germline trimming cut 6 bases from V and 2 bases from J; bases unmatched to any gene: 6. This CDR3 has 14 amino acids. Germline CDR1 SGHTA, CDR2 FQGNSA. The CDR3 protein is CASRIDRANYGYTF. CDR3 DNA: TGTGCCAGCAGAATCGACAGGGCCAACTATGGCTACACCTTC.

The V and J genes are TRBV6-5 and TRBJ1-1; D unclear. The CDR3 has 14 residues. CDR1 is MNHEY, CDR2 SVGAGI, per germline. The germline V and J ends were trimmed by 5 bases and 1 base, with 11 bases remaining between them. The CDR3 DNA reads as TGTGCCAGCAGTAAAACACCGGGGAACACTGAAGCTTTCTTT. This codes for CASSKTPGNTEAFF.

With regard to this clone: Other nucleotide sequences in the sample specify the same CDR3. This chain joins TRBV30 and TRBJ2-2; 10 bases match TRBD2. Germline CDR1 GTSNPN, CDR2 SVGIG (reference sequence). The CDR3 has 14 amino acids. The V gene end was trimmed by 3 bases and the J gene end by 4 bases; junction bases not matched to a gene: 2. CDR3: CAWSLAGGTGELFF. In nucleotides, the CDR3 is TGTGCCTGGAGCTTAGCGGGAGGCACCGGGGAGCTGTTTTTT. Full variable domain (rest looked up from reference TRBV30 and TRBJ2-2): SQTIHQWPATLVQPVGSPLSLECTVEGTSNPNLYWYRQAAGRGLQLLFYSVGIGQISSEVPQNLSASRPQDRQFILSSKKLLLSDSGFYLCAWSLAGGTGELFFGEGSRLTVL.

The chain couples TRBV9 to TRBJ1-5; TRBD1 matches 9 bases. The junction had 9 bases not matched to a gene; V was cut back by 4 bases and J by 4 bases. Germline V gene sequence: CDR1 SGDLS, CDR2 YYNGEE. This CDR3 has 16 residues. The CDR3 DNA reads TGTGCCAGCAGCCCCGACCTGGGACAGGGTAATCAGCCCCAGCATTTT. It is translated as CASSPDLGQGNQPQHF.

This chain uses TRBV9 with TRBJ1-1; D call uncertain. CDR3 length: 13 residues. The V and J ends lost 2 bases and 3 bases respectively, with 8 bases between them. The germline gives CDR1 SGDLS, CDR2 YYNGEE. This CDR3 reads CASSVRGDTEAFF. The CDR3 bases are TGTGCCAGCAGCGTCCGGGGTGACACTGAAGCTTTCTTT.

The J gene is TRBJ1-2, the V gene TRBV28, with a possible D match to TRBD1 (5 bases). The CDR3 has 13 amino acids. CDR1 and CDR2 from the germline V gene are MDHEN and SYDVKM. V dropped 5 bases and J dropped 8 bases, with 15 bases sitting between them. The CDR3 bases are TGTGCCAGCAGTCTCCTCGCGGCAGGGGGCTACACCTTC. It yields the protein CASSLLAAGGYTF.

The chain uses TRBV2 and TRBJ1-1; a possible D gene is TRBD1 (5 bases). In germline, CDR1 is SNHLY, CDR2 FYNNEI. Trimming pared 10 bases from V and 1 base from J, leaving 7 bases between. This CDR3 is built from 11 residues. CDR3 loop: CATQGNTEAFF. The CDR3 DNA reads as TGTGCCACCCAGGGGAACACTGAAGCTTTCTTT. Looking up the rest from reference TRBV2 and TRBJ1-1 gives the full variable domain: EPEVTQTPSHQVTQMGQEVILRCVPISNHLYFYWYRQILGQKVEFLVSFYNNEISEKSEIFDDQFSVERPDGSNFTLKIRSTKLEDSAMYFCATQGNTEAFFGQGTRLTVV.

The sample holds one count of this clone. This sequence joins TRBV5-1 and TRBJ2-1; TRBD1 matches 11 bases. Germline V gene lookup returns CDR1 SGHRS and CDR2 YFSETQ. V gave up 4 bases and J gave up 3 bases; unmatched junction bases: 6. This CDR3 is 16 amino acids long. CDR3 bases: TGCGCCAGCAGCGGTGGGACAGGGGGAGGCTACAATGAGCAGTTCTTC. This translates into CASSGGTGGGYNEQFF.

V is TRBV28 and J is TRBJ2-7; D might be TRBD1 (6 bases). CDR3 length: 13 residues. Germline V gives CDR1 MDHEN, CDR2 SYDVKM. The ends were cut back, 6 bases at V and 0 bases at J, with 9 bases in the middle. The CDR3 region has the DNA TGTGCCAGCAGGAAGACAGGCTCCTACGAGCAGTACTTC. Translating gives CASRKTGSYEQYF.